These 29 T cell receptor beta chains were sequenced from one sample in a study of a mutant IDH1 vaccine in newly diagnosed glioma. The table came from immunoSEQ multiplex PCR; TCRdb's copy has only in-frame clones and leaves some out. The sample includes 35,000 to 40,000 clones, roughly 71% seen only once; the top ten take nearly 9%. Time point indicated: week 47, end of study. Doses comprised 300 ug of mutant IDH1 20-mer peptide each, plus topical imiquimod. No antigen has been identified for these receptors. Material: PBMCs, obtained from a glioma patient whose treatment included an IDH1 peptide vaccine. The receptors shown here come from a man in his forties with glioma.

The rearrangement uses TRBV19 and TRBJ1-5; perhaps TRBD1 as D (6 bases). CDR1 is LNHDA and CDR2 is SQIVND in the germline V gene (reference sequence). The CDR3 extends over 15 amino acids. Trimming pared 7 bases from V and 7 bases from J, leaving 20 bases between. The CDR3 here is CASTLLSRRGQPQHF. For the CDR3, the DNA is TGTGCCAGTACACTCCTCTCCCGGAGGGGGCAGCCCCAGCATTTT.

A remark on this clone: A far larger clone is only one base removed, so a read error is likely. The identical CDR3 is also encoded by other nucleotide sequences in the sample. The chain recombines TRBV6-5 with TRBJ1-1, with a possible D match to TRBD1 (6 bases). V shed 6 bases and J shed 2 bases, with 10 bases lying between them. Looked up from germline, CDR1 is MNHEY and CDR2 is SVGAGI. The CDR3 runs 13 residues. The CDR3 nucleotides read TGTGCCAGCAGCACGACAGGAAACACTGAAGCTTTCTTT. Its translation is CASSTTGNTEAFF.

The gene calls are TRBV28 and TRBJ1-2, with 12 bases that match TRBD1. The CDR3 is 13 amino acids. The ends lost 3 bases at V and 13 bases at J; junction bases unmatched: 6. Germline V gives CDR1 MDHEN, CDR2 SYDVKM. The CDR3 reads CASSLGQGAFSTF. DNA of the CDR3: TGTGCCAGCAGTTTGGGACAGGGGGCGTTCAGCACCTTC.

This clone has just a few counts. V is TRBV29-1 and J is TRBJ1-5; the D is unclear. The CDR3 runs 13 residues. Trimming left V 5 bases short and J 3 bases short, with 11 bases between. Germline V gene sequence: CDR1 SQVTM, CDR2 ANQGSEA. The CDR3 loop is CSVSTAYNQPQHF. The CDR3 bases are TGCAGCGTTAGTACAGCGTACAATCAGCCCCAGCATTTT. Together with reference TRBV29-1 and TRBJ1-5, the CDR3 gives the full variable domain: SAVISQKPSRDICQRGTSLTIQCQVDSQVTMMFWYRQQPGQSLTLIATANQGSEATYESGFVIDKFPISRPNLTFSTLTVSNMSPEDSSIYLCSVSTAYNQPQHFGDGTRLSIL.

V usage is TRBV4-3 and J usage is TRBJ2-3; D is possibly TRBD1 (5 bases). The V gene lost 4 bases and the J gene lost 7 bases, with 21 bases spanning the gap. Germline V CDR1 and CDR2: LGHNA, YSLEER. This CDR3 comprises 16 residues. The CDR3 DNA is TGCGCCAGCAGCCGGGGCGTGATGGGTACACAAAATACGCAGTATTTT. Translation gives CASSRGVMGTQNTQYF.

The chain joins TRBV2 to TRBJ2-6; 7 bases match TRBD1. CDR1 is SNHLY, CDR2 FYNNEI, per germline. The V segment lost 9 bases and the J segment 0 bases; nucleotides outside the gene matches: 5. This CDR3 has 15 residues. DNA of the CDR3: TGTGCCAGAGAGACAGGGTACTCTGGGGCCAACGTCCTGACTTTC. Amino acids: CARETGYSGANVLTF.

The chain employs TRBV7-2 and TRBJ2-1; TRBD2 might be the D (6 bases). The CDR3 is 12 residues long. CDR1 is SGHTA, CDR2 FQGNSA, per germline. Trimming left V 2 bases short and J 10 bases short, with 9 bases between. In DNA, the CDR3 is TGTGCCAGCAGCTTAAGAGGGAGGGAGCAGTTCTTC. It specifies CASSLRGREQFF.

This sequence joins TRBV28 and TRBJ1-5; perhaps TRBD1 as D (6 bases). V was pared by 6 bases and J by 7 bases, with 16 bases between. This CDR3 is built from 14 residues. Germline CDR1 is MDHEN and CDR2 is SYDVKM. CDR3 nucleotide sequence: TGTGCCAGCAGCTCCCGGGGGCAAGGGCAGCCCCAGCATTTT. Translated: CASSSRGQGQPQHF.

This clone was seen a handful of times. V is TRBV5-1 and J is TRBJ2-5; maybe TRBD1 (6 bases). Trimming removed 4 bases at V and 5 bases at J, with 15 bases between. The CDR3 runs to 14 residues. Germline V CDR1 and CDR2: SGHRS, YFSETQ. CDR3 in amino acids: CASSVGHGRETQYF. CDR3 sequence (DNA): TGCGCCAGCAGCGTGGGACACGGCAGGGAGACCCAGTACTTC.

The chain carries TRBV5-1 and TRBJ2-6, with D tentatively TRBD1 (6 bases). The CDR3 extends over 15 amino acids. CDR1 and CDR2 (germline): SGHRS, YFSETQ. V was clipped by 4 bases and J by 2 bases, with 10 bases between them. As DNA, the CDR3 is TGCGCCAGCAGCATTACAGGGACTGGGGCCAACGTCCTGACTTTC. Translating gives CASSITGTGANVLTF.

The CDR3 region is CASSIQIGTGKGYTF. CDR3 bases: TGTGCCAGTAGTATCCAGATCGGGACAGGGAAAGGCTACACCTTC. V gene TRBV19 combines with J gene TRBJ1-2, with TRBD1 identical over 9 bases. The ends lost 3 bases at V and 8 bases at J; junction bases unmatched: 10. The CDR3 contains 15 residues. Per the germline V gene, CDR1 is LNHDA and CDR2 is SQIVND (reference sequence).

V and J are TRBV15 and TRBJ1-2, with 8 bases identical to TRBD1. Trimming cost V 0 bases and J 7 bases; bases outside gene matches: 10. Germline assignment: CDR1 LNHNV and CDR2 YYDKDF (reference sequence). The CDR3 runs to 16 residues. For the CDR3, the DNA is TGTGCCACCAGCAGAGATAGAGACGACAGGGGAAGTGGCTACACCTTC. It codes for CATSRDRDDRGSGYTF. The full variable domain, its missing parts supplied by reference TRBV15 and TRBJ1-2, is DAMVIQNPRYQVTQFGKPVTLSCSQTLNHNVMYWYQQKSSQAPKLLFHYYDKDFNNEADTPDNFQSRRPNTSFCFLDIRSPGLGDTAMYLCATSRDRDDRGSGYTFGSGTRLTVV.

This clone is termed large. The rearrangement links TRBV7-9 to TRBJ2-2; D not certain. V dropped 11 bases and J dropped 3 bases, with 16 bases sitting between them. Germline V gene lookup returns CDR1 SEHNR and CDR2 FQNEAQ (reference sequence). The CDR3 is 14 residues long. This CDR3 is CASGGGLHTGELFF. For the CDR3, the DNA is TGTGCCTCGGGTGGCGGTCTTCACACCGGGGAGCTGTTTTTT.

This clone has more than one count but fewer than ten. The chain combines TRBV2 with TRBJ2-3; no clear D gene. CDR1 is SNHLY, CDR2 FYNNEI, per germline. The CDR3 covers 12 residues. Trimming cost V 3 bases and J 8 bases, with 9 bases left between them. CDR3 DNA: TGTGCCAGCAGTGACGAGAGGCGTACGCAGTATTTT. Amino acid sequence: CASSDERRTQYF. Variable domain in full (rest from reference TRBV2 and TRBJ2-3): EPEVTQTPSHQVTQMGQEVILRCVPISNHLYFYWYRQILGQKVEFLVSFYNNEISEKSEIFDDQFSVERPDGSNFTLKIRSTKLEDSAMYFCASSDERRTQYFGPGTRLTVL.

The J gene is TRBJ2-3, the V gene TRBV7-9, with D possibly matching TRBD2 (6 bases). Trimming removed 5 bases from V and 4 bases from J, with 16 bases in between. Germline V gives CDR1 SEHNR, CDR2 FQNEAQ (reference sequence). The CDR3 runs 15 residues. The CDR3 DNA is TGTGCCAGCAGCCCGGTCGGGAGTTCTGCAGATACGCAGTATTTT. Translation gives CASSPVGSSADTQYF.

A single count supports this clone. This chain links TRBV19 with TRBJ2-3, with a weak D call TRBD2 (6 bases). This CDR3 spans 15 amino acids. Germline CDR1 reads LNHDA; CDR2 reads SQIVND (reference sequence). With 6 bases removed from V and 4 bases from J, the gap between germline ends came to 17 bases. The CDR3 DNA is TGTGCCAGTAGCTCGGGGGTTACGAGGCCAGATACGCAGTATTTT. It encodes CASSSGVTRPDTQYF.

The rearrangement uses TRBV13 and TRBJ2-3, with D possibly being TRBD1 (5 bases). Deletions cut 4 bases from V and 4 bases from J, with 15 bases between. Germline values: CDR1 PRHDT, CDR2 FYEKMQ (reference sequence). CDR3 size: 15 residues. The CDR3 sequence: CASSSAGIGADTQYF. CDR3 DNA: TGTGCCAGCAGCTCCGCAGGGATCGGAGCAGATACGCAGTATTTT.

V and J are TRBV5-4 and TRBJ1-1; possible D gene TRBD1, 6 bases. The CDR3 covers 15 residues. The V and J ends lost 0 bases and 7 bases respectively, with 16 bases between them. In germline, CDR1 is SGHNT, CDR2 YYREEE (reference sequence). In nucleotides, the CDR3 is TGTGCCAGCAGCTTGGGGCTACAGGGAGGAGGTGAAGCTTTCTTT. This sequence encodes CASSLGLQGGGEAFF.

The sample holds one count of this clone. This chain connects TRBV11-3 to TRBJ2-1; D perhaps matches TRBD2 (6 bases). The germline CDR1 and CDR2 sequences are SGHNT and YENEEA. Trimming removed 3 bases at V and 4 bases at J, with 16 bases between. The CDR3 totals 16 residues. CDR3 nucleotide sequence: TGTGCCAGCAGCTTGGGGGGAATAATGGCGTACAATGAGCAGTTCTTC. Protein: CASSLGGIMAYNEQFF.

This clone was observed a few times. The chain uses TRBV2 and TRBJ2-1; 9 bases map to TRBD1. Trimming took 7 bases from V and 8 from J; bases not matched to a gene: 9. The length of the CDR3 is 14 residues. Germline CDR1 SNHLY, CDR2 FYNNEI. CDR3 bases: TGTGCCAGCAAGATGACAGGGGGTACCGATGAGCAGTTCTTC. It specifies CASKMTGGTDEQFF.

This chain uses TRBV6-5 with TRBJ2-7; possible D gene TRBD2, 5 bases. The germline V and J ends were trimmed by 8 bases and 5 bases, with 22 bases remaining between them. Germline loops: CDR1 MNHEY, CDR2 SVGAGI. The CDR3 has 15 amino acids. The CDR3 sequence is CASAPRATKIHEQYV. The CDR3 coding sequence is TGTGCCAGCGCCCCGAGGGCAACGAAGATCCACGAGCAGTACGTC.

The chain is built from TRBV4-2 and TRBJ2-3; maybe TRBD1 (5 bases). Trimming left V 0 bases short and J 7 bases short, with 14 bases between. CDR3 length: 15 residues. Germline CDR1 and CDR2: LGHNA and YNFKEQ. The DNA of the CDR3 is TGTGCCAGCAGCCAAGATCAGGGTAGTTTGTATACGCAGTATTTT. Protein product: CASSQDQGSLYTQYF.

V and J are TRBV7-2 and TRBJ1-1; TRBD1 is a possible D gene (6 bases). Germline lookup yields CDR1 SGHTA and CDR2 FQGNSA. V gave up 5 bases and J gave up 4 bases, with 14 bases separating them. The CDR3 extends over 14 amino acids. CDR3 loop: CASSLNREGTEAFF. The DNA for the CDR3 is TGTGCCAGCAGCCTAAACAGGGAGGGCACTGAAGCTTTCTTT. The variable domain in full, completed from reference TRBV7-2 and TRBJ1-1, reads GAGVSQSPSNKVTEKGKDVELRCDPISGHTALYWYRQSLGQGLEFLIYFQGNSAPDKSGLPSDRFSAERTGGSVSTLTIQRTQQEDSAVYLCASSLNREGTEAFFGQGTRLTVV.

V and J are TRBV30 and TRBJ1-4; D gene ambiguous. The CDR3 totals 13 residues. Per germline, CDR1 GTSNPN and CDR2 SVGIG (reference sequence). V gave up 2 bases and J gave up 8 bases, with 12 bases separating them. The CDR3 reads CAWSSGFEEKLFF. The CDR3 DNA reads TGTGCCTGGAGTTCGGGGTTTGAGGAAAAACTGTTTTTT.

The genes are TRBV11-3 and TRBJ1-1; D possibly corresponds to TRBD1 (5 bases). The CDR3 loop spans 12 amino acids. In germline, CDR1 is SGHNT, CDR2 YENEEA. V gave up 3 bases and J gave up 11 bases, with 13 bases separating them. The CDR3 loop reads CASSFRSGIAFF. The CDR3 DNA is TGTGCCAGCAGCTTCCGATCAGGGATCGCTTTCTTT.

The chain uses TRBV11-3 and TRBJ2-3, with 12 bases matching TRBD2. The germline gives CDR1 SGHNT, CDR2 YENEEA. The CDR3 covers 18 residues. V was clipped by 7 bases and J by 3 bases; unmatched bases: 14. CDR3 nucleotides: TGTGCCAGCAAAGGCAGGGAACTACTAGCGGGAGGAACAGATACGCAGTATTTT. Translated, it gives CASKGRELLAGGTDTQYF.

The V gene is TRBV10-1, the J gene TRBJ1-1; TRBD1 agrees at 7 bases. This CDR3 has 13 amino acids. CDR1 is WNHNN and CDR2 is SYGVQD in the germline V gene (reference sequence). V was pared by 8 bases and J by 0 bases, with 3 bases of the junction left unmatched. This CDR3 is CASQGGMNTEAFF. CDR3 in DNA: TGCGCCAGCCAGGGGGGCATGAACACTGAAGCTTTCTTT.

This clone appeared once. CDR3 DNA: TGTGCCAGCAGCGTAGGCGGGAGCACAGATACGCAGTATTTT. Translated, it gives CASSVGGSTDTQYF. The gene calls are TRBV9 and TRBJ2-3, with a weak D call TRBD2 (5 bases). CDR3 size: 14 residues. Trimming took off 0 bases at V and 0 bases at J, with 5 bases between the two ends. CDR1 is SGDLS and CDR2 is YYNGEE in the germline V gene.

This clone was detected only once. The chain recombines TRBV13 with TRBJ2-6; D is unclear. The CDR3 has 16 residues. The V end lost 5 bases, the J end lost 2 bases, and 13 bases lay between the germline ends. From germline, CDR1 is PRHDT and CDR2 FYEKMQ (reference sequence). Here the CDR3 reads CASSPTGRPGANVLTF. In DNA form, the CDR3 reads TGTGCCAGCAGCCCAACCGGGCGGCCTGGGGCCAACGTCCTGACTTTC. Full variable domain (remainder filled in from reference TRBV13 and TRBJ2-6): AAGVIQSPRHLIKEKRETATLKCYPIPRHDTVYWYQQGPGQDPQFLISFYEKMQSDKGSIPDRFSAQQFSDYHSELNMSSLELGDSALYFCASSPTGRPGANVLTFGAGSRLTVL.